This T cell receptor (beta chain) is drawn from a study of blood T cell repertoires in COVID-19 (dated by TCRdb to the early 2020s). Regarding the research as a whole: Samples covering the acute and convalescent phases of COVID-19 were provided by collaborators in the United States, Italy and Spain. The material from the prospective study consisted of cDNA or gDNA derived from T cells, B-cell-depleted T cells, or PBMCs. Subjects who had been exposed to COVID-19, were actively infected with it, or had recovered from it provided the deeply sampled blood TCRbeta repertoires that made up the dataset. The repertoires were released in a freely available public database intended as a resource for research on the immune response to SARS-CoV-2. Samples were obtained from the ongoing ImmuneRACE study (first 160 participants) and from approximately 1,200 subjects provided by 6 global collaborators. Sample metadata almost always included a de-identified subject ID, COVID-19 status, age in years and sex. HLA class I and class II types, where available, came from metadata supplied by the sample provider rather than from assay-based typing. Results and caveats for the whole study, not just this receptor: The quantity of clinical and demographic metadata differed by source and by participant and was supplied without curation.

TCRbeta CDR3 regions were amplified from genomic DNA using the immunoSEQ Assay, a bias-controlled multiplex PCR. On the authors' methods: Within the assay, amplification of reference gene primers was used to estimate how many nucleated cells each sample contained. Sequence reads were collapsed and filtered to measure the absolute abundance of every unique TCRbeta CDR3 rearrangement. For each sample, productive Simpson clonality was calculated as the square root of Simpson's diversity index across productive rearrangements. Held by TCRdb, this immuneACCESS table contains in-frame sequences only and omits some clones. Under half of the omission traces to an unresolved V gene where checked; the cause of the rest is unknown. V and J calls and clone size follow that table, whereas D and trimming were derived from the DNA. In all, the sample holds over 85,000 clones, and 80% to 90% of those were seen once. Around 7% of the sample lies in the top ten.

About this clone itself: Its target antigen remains unknown. Nothing much larger sits one base from this clone, and base qualities are not available.

The collaborating institutions used their own protocols to collect whole blood in K2EDTA tubes. For TCRbeta analysis, collaborators shipped samples as frozen whole blood, isolated PBMCs, or DNA extracted from either of those sample types. V is shortened by 4 bases, J by 3 bases, and the region joining them spans 23 bases. The germline V gene provides CDR1 MGHRA and CDR2 YSYEKL. The CDR3 holds 18 amino acids from the cysteine to the phenylalanine. Here the CDR3 DNA is all that survives: 54 bases in frame from base 1. This receptor was taken from a human donor with acute or convalescent COVID-19. The donor label of this sample is uncertain. The rearranged chain carries TRBV4-1 and TRBJ2-3; a tentative D match to TRBD2 spans 5 bases. The sequenced material came from peripheral blood. The CDR3 protein is CASSPFPRGSGSTDTQYF. The DNA reads TGCGCCAGCAGCCCCTTCCCGCGCGGGTCGGGATCAACAGATACGCAGTATTTT.